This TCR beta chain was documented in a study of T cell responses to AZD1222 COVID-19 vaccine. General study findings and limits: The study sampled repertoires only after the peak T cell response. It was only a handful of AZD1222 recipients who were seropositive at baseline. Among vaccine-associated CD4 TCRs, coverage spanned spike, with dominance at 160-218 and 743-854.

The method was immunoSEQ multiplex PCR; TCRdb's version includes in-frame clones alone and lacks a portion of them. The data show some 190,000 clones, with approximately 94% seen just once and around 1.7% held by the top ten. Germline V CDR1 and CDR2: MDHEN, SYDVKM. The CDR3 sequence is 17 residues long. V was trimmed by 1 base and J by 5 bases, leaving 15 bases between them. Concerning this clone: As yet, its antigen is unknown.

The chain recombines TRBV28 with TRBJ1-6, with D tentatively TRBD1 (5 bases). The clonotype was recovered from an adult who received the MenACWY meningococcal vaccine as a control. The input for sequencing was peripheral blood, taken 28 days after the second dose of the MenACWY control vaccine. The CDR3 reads CASSLFGTIRDNSPLHF. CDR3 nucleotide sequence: TGTGCCAGCAGTTTATTTGGGACTATAAGGGATAATTCACCCCTCCACTTT.